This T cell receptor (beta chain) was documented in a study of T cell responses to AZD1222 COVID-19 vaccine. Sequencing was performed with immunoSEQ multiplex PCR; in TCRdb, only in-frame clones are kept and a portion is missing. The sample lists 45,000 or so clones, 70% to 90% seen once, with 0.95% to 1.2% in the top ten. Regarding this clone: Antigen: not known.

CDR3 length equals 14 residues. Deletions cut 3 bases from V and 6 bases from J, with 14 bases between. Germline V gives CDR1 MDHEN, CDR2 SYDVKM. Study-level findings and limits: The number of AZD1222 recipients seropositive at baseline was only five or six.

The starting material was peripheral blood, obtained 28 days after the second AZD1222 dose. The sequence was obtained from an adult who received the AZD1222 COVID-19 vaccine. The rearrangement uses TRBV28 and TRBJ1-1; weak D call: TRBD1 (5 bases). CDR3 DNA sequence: TGTGCCAGCAGTTTCGTCGCAGGGACCGCTGAAGCTTTCTTT. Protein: CASSFVAGTAEAFF.